Shown below are 20 T cell receptor beta chains from a single sample sequenced in a study of T cell repertoires in cytomegalovirus infection. Each CDR3 protein gets one entry after TCRdb re-called the reads with MiXCR. The sample contains some 920,000 distinct CDR3 sequences, approximately 31% of which appear only once. Antigen specificity for these receptors is unknown. The input for sequencing was cultured CD8+ T cells from PBMCs, taken from culture after CMV antigen stimulation. These TCRs come from a human donor in good health (CMV status not recorded). Some clones in this sample may be carry-over from other donors' samples.

The table lists this clonotype with a few counts. V and J are TRBV7-9 and TRBJ2-6; 7 bases are shared with TRBD1. The CDR3 has 18 amino acids. Per the germline V gene, CDR1 is SEHNR and CDR2 is FQNEAQ (reference sequence). V shed 4 bases, J shed 4 bases, and the junction held 13 bases outside the gene matches. CDR3 sequence: CASSSTAMTGKGANVLTF. The CDR3 DNA reads TGTGCCAGCAGCTCGACCGCTATGACAGGGAAGGGGGCCAACGTCCTGACTTTC.

The genes are TRBV15 and TRBJ2-2; D gene unclear. Looked up from germline, CDR1 is LNHNV and CDR2 is YYDKDF (reference sequence). V was trimmed by 1 base and J by 9 bases, leaving 9 bases between them. The CDR3 is 13 residues long. CDR3 protein: CATSRGATRELFF. CDR3 DNA sequence: TGTGCCACCAGCAGAGGTGCAACTCGGGAGCTGTTTTTT.

V gene TRBV18 combines with J gene TRBJ2-1; TRBD1 aligns across 9 bases. CDR1 is KGHSH and CDR2 is LQKENI in the germline V gene. This CDR3 has 18 residues. J lost 9 bases, V lost 5 bases, and 20 bases had no gene match. CDR3 region: CASSDVARTGAGGSEQFF. CDR3 in DNA: TGTGCCAGCTCAGATGTGGCTCGGACAGGGGCCGGGGGGAGTGAGCAGTTCTTC.

This clonotype occurred once. The chain joins TRBV6-2 or TRBV6-3 to TRBJ1-5; tentative D call: TRBD1 (6 bases). CDR3 size: 18 residues. Germline assignment: CDR1 MNHEY and CDR2 SVGEGT. V lost 1 base to trimming and J lost 3 bases, with 19 bases between them. In DNA, the CDR3 is TGTGCCAGCAGTTACTTGGTCGGAGGGGGGATACTCAATCAGCCCCAGCATTTT. Translated: CASSYLVGGGILNQPQHF.

The genes are TRBV7-9 and TRBJ1-1; the match to TRBD1 covers 7 bases. The V and J ends lost 6 bases and 5 bases, in that order; junction bases with no gene match: 9. Per the germline V gene, CDR1 is SEHNR and CDR2 is FQNEAQ (reference sequence). The CDR3 length is 14 residues. This chain's CDR3 is CASSTDRVRTEAFF. CDR3 nucleotide sequence: TGTGCCAGCAGTACTGACAGGGTTCGGACTGAAGCTTTCTTT.

V usage is TRBV6-1 and J usage is TRBJ1-1; 7 nucleotides line up with TRBD1. Germline lookup yields CDR1 MNHNS and CDR2 SASEGT. The J segment lost 7 bases and the V segment lost 8 bases, leaving 10 bases of the junction unmatched. This CDR3 has 13 residues. The CDR3 spells CASPRTGALEAFF. CDR3 nucleotide sequence: TGTGCCAGCCCCCGGACAGGCGCACTTGAAGCTTTCTTT.

As for this clonotype: This may arise from a read error, as a much more abundant clone is one base away. DNA for the CDR3: TGTGCCAGCAGTTTTCATGGGGGGCGAAGCAATCAGCCCCAGCATTTT. This translates into CASSFHGGRSNQPQHF. This chain connects TRBV12-3 or TRBV12-4 to TRBJ1-5, with D perhaps matching TRBD1 (6 bases). V was pared by 3 bases and J by 1 base, with 13 bases between. The length of the CDR3 is 16 residues.

The genes are TRBV2 and TRBJ2-3; 8 bases fit TRBD1. Germline V gene sequence: CDR1 SNHLY, CDR2 FYNNEI. This CDR3 region has 17 residues. Germline trimming cut 3 bases from V and 3 bases from J; bases unmatched to any gene: 11. The CDR3 loop reads CASSDLRRQGITDTQYF. The CDR3 nucleotides read TGTGCCAGCAGTGACCTGAGGAGACAGGGGATAACAGATACGCAGTATTTT.

The rearrangement links TRBV7-6 to TRBJ2-6; no clear D. V dropped 5 bases and J dropped 2 bases, with 10 bases sitting between them. CDR1 is SGHVS and CDR2 is FNYEAQ in the germline V gene. The CDR3 length is 15 residues. CDR3 protein: CASSLYLTGANVLTF. For the CDR3, the DNA is TGTGCCAGCAGCCTGTACCTCACTGGGGCCAACGTCCTGACTTTC.

The rearrangement joins TRBV27 to TRBJ2-3; 8 bases match TRBD2. CDR3 length: 16 amino acids. The germline CDR1 and CDR2 sequences are MNHEY and SMNVEV (reference sequence). The V segment lost 1 base and the J segment 2 bases; nucleotides outside the gene matches: 5. The CDR3 nucleotides are TGTGCCAGCAGTTTATGGGCTAGCGGGCACACAGATACGCAGTATTTT. Translation: CASSLWASGHTDTQYF.

This clonotype was seen more than once but under ten times. V and J are TRBV6-6 and TRBJ1-2, with D unclear. The CDR3 is 13 amino acids. Trimming shortened V by 7 bases and J by 1 base, and 10 bases separated the two germline ends. Germline V gives CDR1 MNHNY, CDR2 SVGAGI (reference sequence). The CDR3 reads CASIHSRNYGYTF. The CDR3 nucleotides are TGTGCCAGCATCCACTCACGTAACTATGGCTACACCTTC.

This clonotype has at least ten counts. The rearrangement links TRBV15 to TRBJ1-5; 7 bases are shared with TRBD1. V lost 3 bases, J lost 0 bases, and 11 bases stayed unmatched. Germline V lookup: CDR1 LNHNV, CDR2 YYDKDF (reference sequence). The CDR3 has 18 amino acids. The CDR3 DNA is TGTGCCACCAGCAGGGGCTCAAATACAGGGGATAGCAATCAGCCCCAGCATTTT. As protein: CATSRGSNTGDSNQPQHF.

A remark on this clonotype: A much larger clone sits a single nucleotide away, making a read error possible. The V and J genes are TRBV7-6 and TRBJ2-7; a weak D match, TRBD2 (6 bases). Germline V CDR1 and CDR2: SGHVS, FNYEAQ. The CDR3 length is 15 residues. In nucleotides, the CDR3 is TGTGTCAGCAGCTTAGATCCCAATGGCAGGGAGGAGTCATACTTC. This sequence encodes CVSSLDPNGREESYF.

The rearrangement joins TRBV13 to TRBJ1-2; TRBD1 aligns across 7 bases. The CDR3 covers 13 residues. V trimming: 6 bases; J trimming: 6 bases; junction bases outside the gene matches: 7. The germline CDR1 and CDR2 sequences are PRHDT and FYEKMQ (reference sequence). The CDR3 loop is CASRGQGVDGYTF. The DNA of the CDR3 is TGTGCCAGCAGAGGCCAGGGGGTCGATGGCTACACCTTC.

This clonotype was seen only a few times. The rearrangement joins TRBV6-5 to TRBJ1-2, with D tentatively TRBD1 (5 bases). V was pared by 4 bases and J by 1 base, with 7 bases between. CDR3 length: 13 residues. Germline V gene data show CDR1 as MNHEY and CDR2 as SVGAGI. The CDR3 region has the DNA TGTGCCAGCAGTTGGGACGGTAACTATGGCTACACCTTC. This gives the protein CASSWDGNYGYTF.

Comment on this clonotype: A read error may account for a junction end that differs from germline. The V gene is TRBV7-6, the J gene TRBJ1-2, with TRBD1 as a possible D gene (5 bases). The CDR3 consists of 12 residues. The germline CDR1 and CDR2 sequences are SGHVS and FNYEAQ. The CDR3 region is CVSRRGASGYTF. In DNA form, the CDR3 reads TGTGTCAGCAGAAGAGGGGCAAGTGGCTACACCTTC.

This clonotype was seen a few times. The CDR3 protein is CASGEGEAFF. The CDR3 nucleotides read TGTGCCAGCGGGGAGGGTGAAGCTTTCTTT. J is TRBJ1-1 and V is TRBV6-2 or TRBV6-3, with unresolved D. The germline V gene has CDR1 MNHEY and CDR2 SVGEGT. This CDR3 is built from 10 residues. With 8 bases removed from V and 7 bases from J, the gap between germline ends came to 8 bases.

There are a few counts of this clonotype. The genes are TRBV27 and TRBJ1-1; perhaps TRBD1 as D (6 bases). Deletions cut 7 bases from V and 5 bases from J, with 20 bases between. The CDR3 has 15 residues. Germline lookup yields CDR1 MNHEY and CDR2 SMNVEV (reference sequence). CDR3 in amino acids: CASIHHRGAWTEAFF. The CDR3, as DNA: TGTGCCAGCATCCACCATAGGGGGGCTTGGACTGAAGCTTTCTTT.

This clonotype was observed many times. The chain links TRBV12-3 or TRBV12-4 to TRBJ2-4; D is perhaps TRBD1 or TRBD2 (5 bases each). The CDR3 runs to 14 residues. V dropped 2 bases and J dropped 9 bases, with 14 bases sitting between them. This CDR3 reads CASSLFERGGIQYF. The CDR3 DNA sequence: TGTGCCAGCAGTTTATTCGAGAGGGGCGGCATTCAGTACTTC.

In the case of this clonotype: Possible read error: a much larger clone is one base away. V is TRBV7-8 and J is TRBJ1-5, with D possibly matching TRBD1 (5 bases). Germline V lookup: CDR1 SGHVS, CDR2 FQNEAQ. This CDR3 has 16 residues. The CDR3 sequence: CVSSLQQEWGNQPQHF. CDR3 nucleotide sequence: TGTGTCAGCAGCCTGCAACAGGAATGGGGCAATCAGCCCCAGCATTTT.